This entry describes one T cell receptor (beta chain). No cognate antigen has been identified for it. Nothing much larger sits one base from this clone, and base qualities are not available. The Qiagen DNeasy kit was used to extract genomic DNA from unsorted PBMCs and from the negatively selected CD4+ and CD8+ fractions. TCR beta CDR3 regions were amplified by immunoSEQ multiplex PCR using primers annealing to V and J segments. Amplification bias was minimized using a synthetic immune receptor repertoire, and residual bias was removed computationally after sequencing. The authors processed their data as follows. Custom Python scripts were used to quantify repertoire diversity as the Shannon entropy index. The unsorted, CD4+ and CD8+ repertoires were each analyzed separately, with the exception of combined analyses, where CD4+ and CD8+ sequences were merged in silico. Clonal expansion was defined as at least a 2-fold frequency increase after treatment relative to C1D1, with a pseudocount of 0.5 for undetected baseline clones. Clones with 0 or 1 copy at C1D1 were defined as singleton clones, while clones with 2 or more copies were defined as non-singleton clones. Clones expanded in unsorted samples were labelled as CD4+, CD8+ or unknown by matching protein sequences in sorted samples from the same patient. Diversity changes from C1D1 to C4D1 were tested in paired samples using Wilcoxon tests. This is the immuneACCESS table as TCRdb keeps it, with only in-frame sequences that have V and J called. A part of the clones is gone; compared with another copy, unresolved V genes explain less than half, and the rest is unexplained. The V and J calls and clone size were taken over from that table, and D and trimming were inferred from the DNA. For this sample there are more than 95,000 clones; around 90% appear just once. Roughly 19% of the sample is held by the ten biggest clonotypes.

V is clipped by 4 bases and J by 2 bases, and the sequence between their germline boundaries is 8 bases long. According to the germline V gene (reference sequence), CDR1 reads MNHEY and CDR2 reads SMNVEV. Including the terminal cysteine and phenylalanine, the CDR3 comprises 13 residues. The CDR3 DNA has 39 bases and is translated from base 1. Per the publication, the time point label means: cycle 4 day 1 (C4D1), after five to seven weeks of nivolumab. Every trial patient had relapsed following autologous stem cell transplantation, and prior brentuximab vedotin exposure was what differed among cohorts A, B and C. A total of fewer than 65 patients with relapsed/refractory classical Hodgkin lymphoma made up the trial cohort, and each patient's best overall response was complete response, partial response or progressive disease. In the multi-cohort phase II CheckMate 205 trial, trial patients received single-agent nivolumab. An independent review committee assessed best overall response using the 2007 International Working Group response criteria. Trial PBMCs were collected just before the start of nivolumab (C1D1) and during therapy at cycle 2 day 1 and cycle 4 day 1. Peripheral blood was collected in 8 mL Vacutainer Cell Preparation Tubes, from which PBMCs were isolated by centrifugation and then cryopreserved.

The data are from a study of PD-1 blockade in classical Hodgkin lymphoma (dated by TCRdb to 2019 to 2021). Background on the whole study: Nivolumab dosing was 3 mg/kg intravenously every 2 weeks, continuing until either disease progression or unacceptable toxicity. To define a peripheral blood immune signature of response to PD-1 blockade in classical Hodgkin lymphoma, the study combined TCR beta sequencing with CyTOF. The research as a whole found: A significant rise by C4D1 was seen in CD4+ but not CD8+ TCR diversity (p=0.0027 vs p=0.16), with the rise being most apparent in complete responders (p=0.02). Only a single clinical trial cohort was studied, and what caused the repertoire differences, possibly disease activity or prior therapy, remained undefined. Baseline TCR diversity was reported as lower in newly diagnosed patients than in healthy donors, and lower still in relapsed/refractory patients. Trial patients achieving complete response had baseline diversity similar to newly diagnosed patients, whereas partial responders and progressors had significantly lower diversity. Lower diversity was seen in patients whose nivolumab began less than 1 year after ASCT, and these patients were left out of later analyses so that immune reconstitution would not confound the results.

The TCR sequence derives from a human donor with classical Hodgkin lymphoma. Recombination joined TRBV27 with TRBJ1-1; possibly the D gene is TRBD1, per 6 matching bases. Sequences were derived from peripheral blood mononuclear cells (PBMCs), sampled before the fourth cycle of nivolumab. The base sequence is TGTGCCAGCAGTTACAGGGATAACACTGAAGCTTTCTTT. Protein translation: CASSYRDNTEAFF.